The 11 T cell receptor beta chains presented below share a single source sample, sequenced in a study of beta chain features in type 1 diabetes. Every bit of the isolated RNA underwent reverse transcription, so sequencing read expressed TCRB transcripts. Method: immunoSEQ multiplex PCR; TCRdb's copy keeps in-frame clones and lacks some. The table lists some 270,000 clones, around 7.8% of them singletons, with 0.9% to 1.2% in the top ten. The sequenced sample consisted of central memory CD4+ T cells from blood. The source of these receptors is a woman aged 18-30 years in good health.

The chain has TRBV18 and TRBJ2-5; no firm D call. V lost 3 bases to trimming and J lost 5 bases, with 16 bases between them. The CDR3 length is 15 residues. Per the germline V gene, CDR1 is KGHSH and CDR2 is LQKENI. CDR3: CASSPDMGEVETQYF. CDR3 nucleotide sequence: TGTGCCAGCTCACCTGACATGGGTGAGGTGGAGACCCAGTACTTC.

The chain couples TRBV9 to TRBJ2-1; D could derive from TRBD1 or TRBD2 (5 bases each). V gave up 3 bases and J gave up 6 bases, with 19 bases separating them. This CDR3 is 16 amino acids long. Germline V CDR1 and CDR2: SGDLS, YYNGEE. Here the CDR3 DNA reads TGTGCCAGCAGCGGTACCGGGACCCAGGTCGTCAATGAGCAGTTCTTC. It encodes CASSGTGTQVVNEQFF.

In the case of this clone: A junction boundary mismatches the germline segment, possibly from a read error. The J gene is TRBJ1-2, the V gene TRBV6-6, with D possibly TRBD1 on 6 matching bases. There are 13 residues in the CDR3. Germline CDR1 reads MNHNY; CDR2 reads SVGAGI (reference sequence). CDR3 nucleotides: TGTGCCATCAGTGGGGAGACAGGCTATGGCTACACCTTC. Translated, it gives CAISGETGYGYTF.

A few counts support this clone. The V and J genes are TRBV10-3 and TRBJ2-3; tentatively, D is TRBD1 or TRBD2 (5 bases each). The CDR3 runs to 14 residues. V was clipped by 4 bases and J by 6 bases, with 14 bases between them. Germline-derived CDR1 and CDR2 are ENHRY and SYGVKD. For the CDR3, the DNA is TGTGCCATCAGTGCCTCGCAGGGAGTCGATACGCAGTATTTT. Amino acid sequence: CAISASQGVDTQYF.

This chain joins TRBV9 and TRBJ1-6; 9 nucleotides agree with TRBD1. The junction had 10 bases not matched to a gene; V was cut back by 4 bases and J by 8 bases. From germline, CDR1 is SGDLS and CDR2 YYNGEE. CDR3 size: 16 residues. CDR3 sequence: CASSLAQGAKDSPLHF. The DNA for the CDR3 is TGTGCCAGCAGCTTAGCACAGGGGGCTAAGGATTCACCCCTCCACTTT.

The rearrangement joins TRBV4-3 to TRBJ2-5; TRBD1 might be the D (6 bases). V shed 4 bases and J shed 5 bases, with 17 bases lying between them. The germline gives CDR1 LGHNA, CDR2 YSLEER. This CDR3 region has 15 residues. Here the CDR3 reads CASSLGQIVKETQYF. The CDR3 nucleotides read TGCGCCAGCAGCCTAGGACAGATCGTAAAGGAGACCCAGTACTTC.

This clone was picked up many times. This chain connects TRBV2 to TRBJ2-7, with 10 bases matching TRBD1. This CDR3 is built from 14 residues. V was clipped by 4 bases and J by 2 bases; unmatched bases: 2. Germline-derived CDR1 and CDR2 are SNHLY and FYNNEI. The CDR3 coding sequence is TGTGCCAGCAGTGGACAGGGGGCCGCCTACGAGCAGTACGTC. Translating it yields CASSGQGAAYEQYV.

This chain uses TRBV29-1 with TRBJ2-7; 8 bases are a match to TRBD2. The germline CDR1 and CDR2 sequences are SQVTM and ANQGSEA. The ends lost 4 bases at V and 0 bases at J; junction bases unmatched: 5. The CDR3 covers 14 residues. The DNA for the CDR3 is TGCAGCGTTGTAGCGGGATATGGCTCCTACGAGCAGTACTTC. Translated, it gives CSVVAGYGSYEQYF.

A few counts support this clone. V usage is TRBV7-2 and J usage is TRBJ1-1; D may be TRBD1 (5 bases). The CDR3 consists of 15 residues. V lost 3 bases and J 1 base, leaving 12 bases between the germline ends. CDR1 and CDR2 from the germline V gene are SGHTA and FQGNSA. The CDR3 DNA reads as TGTGCCAGCAGCTTTGTCCCGGGGACGAACACTGAAGCTTTCTTT. Translated, it gives CASSFVPGTNTEAFF.

As DNA, the CDR3 is TGTGCCAGCCTACGCCGGGACAGGGACACTGAAGCTTTCTTT. Protein sequence: CASLRRDRDTEAFF. The chain links TRBV4-2 to TRBJ1-1; 9 nucleotides match TRBD1. The germline V gene encodes CDR1 LGHNA and CDR2 YNFKEQ. Unmatched junction bases numbered 7, after V lost 8 bases and J lost 3 bases. The CDR3 spans 14 residues.

The V and J genes are TRBV27 and TRBJ2-3, with unresolved D. Trimming pared 6 bases from V and 2 bases from J, leaving 12 bases between. Germline lookup yields CDR1 MNHEY and CDR2 SMNVEV (reference sequence). The CDR3 totals 14 residues. The CDR3 region is CASRPDRYTDTQYF. As DNA, the CDR3 is TGTGCCAGCAGGCCGGACCGATACACAGATACGCAGTATTTT.